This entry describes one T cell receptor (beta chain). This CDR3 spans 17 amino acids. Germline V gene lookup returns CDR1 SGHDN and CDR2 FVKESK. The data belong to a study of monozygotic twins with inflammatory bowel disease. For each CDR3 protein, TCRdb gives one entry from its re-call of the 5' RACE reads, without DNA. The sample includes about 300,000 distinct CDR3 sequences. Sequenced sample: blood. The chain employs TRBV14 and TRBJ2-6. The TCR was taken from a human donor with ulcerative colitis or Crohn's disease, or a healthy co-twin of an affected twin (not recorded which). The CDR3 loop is CASSSILTTSGANVLTF. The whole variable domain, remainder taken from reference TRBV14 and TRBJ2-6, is EAGVTQFPSHSVIEKGQTVTLRCDPISGHDNLYWYRRVMGKEIKFLLHFVKESKQDESGMPNNRFLAERTGGTYSTLKVQPAELEDSGVYFCASSSILTTSGANVLTFGAGSRLTVL.